This is a list of T cell receptor beta chains from one sample in a study of blood T cell repertoires in COVID-19. Profiling relied on immunoSEQ multiplex PCR, and the TCRdb table lists in-frame clones only, not all of them. The table lists 130,000 to 150,000 clones, around 80% of them singletons. The specimen sequenced was peripheral blood. The receptors were gathered from a human donor in a cohort sampled during active COVID-19. The CDR3 runs from the conserved cysteine through the conserved F or W. The D gene is left open where the match is weak. Clone size is stated in some rows and not others, as once, few, many or a class when expanded.

clone size	J gene	V gene	D gene	CDR3 DNA	CDR3 protein
NA	TRBJ2-2	TRBV10-3	TRBD1	TGTGCCACCCGGGACAGTACAACCGGGGAGCTGTTTTTT	CATRDSTTGELFF
NA	TRBJ2-7	TRBV5-6	NA	TGTGCCAGCAGCTTGGATGGCAGGTCCCACGAGCAGTACTTC	CASSLDGRSHEQYF
few	TRBJ2-1	TRBV4-3	TRBD2	TGCGCCAGCAGCCAGGGACTAGCGGGGGGGCCGAGGCATGAGCAGTTCTTC	CASSQGLAGGPRHEQFF
few	TRBJ2-5	TRBV30	TRBD2	TGTGCCTGGAGTGTATTGGGACTAGCGGGGGGCCAGGGAGAGACCCAGTACTTC	CAWSVLGLAGGQGETQYF
NA	TRBJ2-3	TRBV18	NA	TGTGCCAGCTCACCCCCCGTTGGTAGCTTGAGCACAGATACGCAGTATTTT	CASSPPVGSLSTDTQYF
NA	TRBJ2-5	TRBV7-9	NA	TGTGCCAGCAGCTCGCCCCAGACAGGCAACCAAGAGACCCAGTACTTC	CASSSPQTGNQETQYF
NA	TRBJ2-1	TRBV29-1	TRBD1	TGCAGCGCCGAGTACGGGGACAGCAATGTCTTC	CSAEYGDSNVF
NA	TRBJ2-7	TRBV12-3/TRBV12-4	NA	TGTGCCAGCAGTAACCGGGACGGAGGGGAGCAGTACTTC	CASSNRDGGEQYF
NA	TRBJ2-5	TRBV24-1	NA	TGTGCCACCTCCAGAGGGAGCCAAGAGACCCAGTACTTC	CATSRGSQETQYF
once	TRBJ2-5	TRBV12-3/TRBV12-4	NA	TGTGCCAGCAGTTTCGTGGGGCAGGAGACCCAGTACTTC	CASSFVGQETQYF
NA	TRBJ1-4	TRBV5-1	NA	TGCGCCAGCAGCTTGGCCGGGAGAAAGGGGTATAATGAAAAACTGTTTTTT	CASSLAGRKGYNEKLFF
NA	TRBJ2-2	TRBV7-9	TRBD1	TGTGCCAGCAGCTTACGGACAGGTTATCCCGGGGAGCTGTTTTTT	CASSLRTGYPGELFF
NA	TRBJ2-2	TRBV2	NA	TGTGCCAGCAGGGAGAGGTGGACCGGGGAGCTGTTTTTT	CASRERWTGELFF
NA	TRBJ1-2	TRBV7-2	TRBD1	TGTGCCAGCAGCGGAGGGGACAGGGTACTTCGGGGCTACACCTTC	CASSGGDRVLRGYTF
NA	TRBJ1-1	TRBV6-5	NA	TGTGCCAGCAGTTCAGGTTCCTTCATGAACACTGAAGCTTTCTTT	CASSSGSFMNTEAFF
once	TRBJ1-4	TRBV4-1	NA	TGCGCCACCTCTACACATGGGCAGGGAGGGGAAAAACTGTTTTTT	CATSTHGQGGEKLFF
once	TRBJ1-6	TRBV30	NA	TGTGCCTGGAGGGGGGGGGCACGGAATTCACCCCTCCACTTT	CAWRGGARNSPLHF
NA	TRBJ2-7	TRBV15	NA	TGTGCCACTTCAGACAGCCCTGGGCCCTACGAGCAGTACTTC	CATSDSPGPYEQYF
NA	TRBJ2-3	TRBV18	NA	TGTGCCAGCTCACCGCCCGTTTCCCAGGGCACAGATACGCAGTATTTT	CASSPPVSQGTDTQYF
once	TRBJ2-3	TRBV24-1	TRBD2	TGTGCCACCAGTGACCCCAGCGGGGTCGGGACAGATACGCAGTATTTT	CATSDPSGVGTDTQYF
NA	TRBJ2-7	TRBV14	TRBD1	TGTGCCAGCAGCCAAGGGGCAGGGGGCTACGAGCAGTACTTC	CASSQGAGGYEQYF
NA	TRBJ1-2	TRBV28	NA	TGTGCCAGCAGACCCGGGAACTATGGCTACACCTTC	CASRPGNYGYTF
NA	TRBJ1-3	TRBV5-5	TRBD1	TGTGCCAGCAGCTTAGGGCCCCCGGGACAGGGTACTGGCACCATATATTTT	CASSLGPPGQGTGTIYF
NA	TRBJ1-2	TRBV18	TRBD1	TGTGCCAGCTCACCACCTACGTCCGGACAGGGGGCGTATGGCTACACCTTC	CASSPPTSGQGAYGYTF
NA	TRBJ1-4	TRBV9	NA	TGTGCCAGCAGCGAAGGACAGAGGAATGAAAAACTGTTTTTT	CASSEGQRNEKLFF
NA	TRBJ1-1	TRBV5-8	NA	TGTGCCAGCAGCTCTCGACGGGGGGACACTGAAGCTTTCTTT	CASSSRRGDTEAFF
NA	TRBJ1-2	TRBV28	TRBD1	TGTGCCAGCACCTCCCTGGGACAGGAGAACTATGGCTACACCTTC	CASTSLGQENYGYTF